A single TCR beta chain is shown here with its context. CDR1 and CDR2 (germline): GTSNPN, SVGIG (reference sequence). The CDR3 contains 12 residues. The ends lost 3 bases at V and 5 bases at J; junction bases unmatched: 4. Data came from immunoSEQ multiplex PCR; TCRdb stores just in-frame clones and leaves some out. The table includes some 110,000 clones, roughly 80% detected once. These data come from a study of radiotherapy plus CTLA-4 blockade in lung cancer. Sequenced here: peripheral blood, sampled from a patient treated with radiotherapy plus ipilimumab. This receptor was taken from a human donor with non-small cell lung cancer who had a partial response to radiotherapy plus ipilimumab. This sequence joins TRBV30 and TRBJ2-7; TRBD1 agrees at 7 bases. This chain's CDR3 is CAWRTGYHEQYF. CDR3 DNA sequence: TGTGCCTGGAGGACAGGGTACCACGAGCAGTACTTC.